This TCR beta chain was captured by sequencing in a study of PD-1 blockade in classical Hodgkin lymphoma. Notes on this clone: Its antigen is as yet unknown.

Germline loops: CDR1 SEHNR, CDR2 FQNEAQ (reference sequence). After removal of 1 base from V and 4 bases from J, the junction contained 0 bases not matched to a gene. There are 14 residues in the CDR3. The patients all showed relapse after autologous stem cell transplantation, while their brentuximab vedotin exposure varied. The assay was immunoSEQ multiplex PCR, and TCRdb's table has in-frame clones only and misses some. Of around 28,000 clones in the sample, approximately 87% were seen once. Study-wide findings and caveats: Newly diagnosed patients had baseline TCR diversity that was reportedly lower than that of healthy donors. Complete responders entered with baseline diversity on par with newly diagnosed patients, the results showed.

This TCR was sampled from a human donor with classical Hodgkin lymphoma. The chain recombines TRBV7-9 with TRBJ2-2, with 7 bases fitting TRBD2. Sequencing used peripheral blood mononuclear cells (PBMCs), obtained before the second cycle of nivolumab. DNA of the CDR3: TGTGCCAGCAGCTTAGGCGGGGGCACCGGGGAGCTGTTTTTT. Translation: CASSLGGGTGELFF.